This TCR beta chain was identified in a study of PD-1 blockade in classical Hodgkin lymphoma. Study-wide points: The study found complete responders had baseline diversity similar to newly diagnosed patients. Baseline TCR diversity was reportedly lower in newly diagnosed patients than healthy donors.

Turning to this clone: Antigen unknown.

Clones were read by immunoSEQ multiplex PCR, and TCRdb kept only the in-frame ones, dropping some. The profile covers 95,000 to 120,000 clones, with 89% appearing a single time and 15% to 20% taken by the ten largest. Every patient was affected by relapse after autologous stem cell transplantation, while exposure to brentuximab vedotin was not uniform. CDR3 length equals 16 residues. Trimming removed 4 bases from V and 4 bases from J, with 16 bases in between. Germline-derived CDR1 and CDR2 are MNHNS and SASEGT. The V gene is TRBV6-1, the J gene TRBJ2-2, with D uncertain. This clonotype was obtained from a human donor with classical Hodgkin lymphoma. The sample consisted of peripheral blood mononuclear cells (PBMCs), taken before the second cycle of nivolumab. The CDR3 loop reads CASSVTHSVPTGELFF. DNA of the CDR3: TGTGCCAGCAGTGTGACCCATTCCGTACCCACCGGGGAGCTGTTTTTT.